The 20 T cell receptor beta chains presented below share a single source sample, sequenced in a study of cytomegalovirus exposure and HLA in healthy donors. With 60 Vbeta and 13 Jbeta primers, the PCR was carried out. Here immunoSEQ multiplex PCR was the method, and the copy in TCRdb shows in-frame clones only, minus some. The sample records about 130,000 clones, around 77% being singletons. The specimen was PBMCs. The receptors stem from a man under 40 in good health and CMV-seronegative.

The rearrangement links TRBV10-3 to TRBJ2-2, with 11 bases aligning to TRBD2. V lost 10 bases and J lost 1; bases outside the gene matches: 5. Germline V gene lookup returns CDR1 ENHRY and CDR2 SYGVKD. This CDR3 has 15 residues. CDR3 protein: CATPGTSGNTGELFF. As DNA, the CDR3 is TGTGCCACACCCGGGACTAGCGGGAACACCGGGGAGCTGTTTTTT.

J is TRBJ1-1 and V is TRBV9; TRBD1 might be the D (5 bases). Trimming left V 0 bases short and J 1 base short, with 10 bases between. Germline V CDR1 and CDR2: SGDLS, YYNGEE. The CDR3 sequence is 15 residues long. CDR3 in DNA: TGTGCCAGCAGCGTAGGCGGGGGACCGAACACTGAAGCTTTCTTT. It yields the protein CASSVGGGPNTEAFF.

The rearrangement links TRBV19 to TRBJ1-2; TRBD1 aligns across 7 bases. With 1 base clipped from V and 6 bases from J, the junction kept 8 bases outside the gene matches. Germline V gives CDR1 LNHDA, CDR2 SQIVND (reference sequence). This CDR3 region has 15 residues. The chain's CDR3 is CASSIVAGGMNGYTF. In DNA form, the CDR3 reads TGTGCCAGTAGTATAGTTGCAGGGGGTATGAATGGCTACACCTTC.

The chain is built from TRBV6-5 and TRBJ2-7; D is undetermined. Germline lookup yields CDR1 MNHEY and CDR2 SVGAGI. The CDR3 contains 13 residues. V was shortened by 3 bases and J by 6 bases, with 12 bases between the two germline ends. The CDR3 DNA is TGTGCCAGCAGTTATTTCTCTCTCGGCGAGCAGTACTTC. Translated: CASSYFSLGEQYF.

V gene TRBV7-3 combines with J gene TRBJ2-2; tentative D call: TRBD2 (6 bases). The CDR3 is 16 residues long. Deletions cut 1 base from V and 0 bases from J, with 9 bases between. Germline assignment: CDR1 SGHTA and CDR2 FQGTGA. CDR3 bases: TGTGCCAGCAGCTTAAACGGCGGGGCGAACACCGGGGAGCTGTTTTTT. Protein product: CASSLNGGANTGELFF.

The chain employs TRBV7-8 and TRBJ2-3; TRBD1 matches 8 bases. The V gene end was trimmed by 1 base and the J gene end by 4 bases; junction bases not matched to a gene: 4. CDR1 is SGHVS and CDR2 is FQNEAQ in the germline V gene. There are 15 residues in the CDR3. CDR3 DNA sequence: TGTGCCAGCAGCTTAGGGACAGGGTCGGCAGATACGCAGTATTTT. It translates to CASSLGTGSADTQYF.

The chain has TRBV28 and TRBJ1-6, with D unresolved. The CDR3 contains 15 residues. Germline V lookup: CDR1 MDHEN, CDR2 SYDVKM. The V gene lost 3 bases and the J gene lost 4 bases, with 10 bases spanning the gap. CDR3 nucleotides: TGTGCCAGCAGTTTCGGTGCAGGTTATAATTCACCCCTCCACTTT. Translated: CASSFGAGYNSPLHF.

The gene calls are TRBV6-1 and TRBJ2-7; D is uncertain. Trimming shortened V by 0 bases and J by 3 bases, and 6 bases separated the two germline ends. The CDR3 has 13 residues. Per germline, CDR1 MNHNS and CDR2 SASEGT. The CDR3 DNA sequence: TGTGCCAGCAGTGAAGCCTACTACTACGAGCAGTACTTC. Amino acid sequence: CASSEAYYYEQYF.

The rearrangement links TRBV6-5 to TRBJ2-7; 7 bases match TRBD2. Losses at the gene ends were 2 bases for V and 0 bases for J; bases not matched to a gene: 1. The CDR3 spans 14 residues. The germline V gene has CDR1 MNHEY and CDR2 SVGAGI. CDR3 residues: CASSYAGASYEQYF. Written as DNA, the CDR3 is TGTGCCAGCAGTTACGCGGGAGCCTCCTACGAGCAGTACTTC.

The chain joins TRBV2 to TRBJ2-2; 8 bases align to TRBD2. This CDR3 is 19 amino acids long. CDR1 SNHLY and CDR2 FYNNEI come from the germline V gene. With V trimmed by 3 bases and J by 3 bases, 15 bases remained unmatched. CDR3 coding DNA: TGTGCCAGCAGTGATCCGGGACTAGGATCCGGTGTGGACACCGGGGAGCTGTTTTTT. Its translation is CASSDPGLGSGVDTGELFF.

The V call is TRBV6-1, the J call TRBJ1-1, with 8 bases fitting TRBD1. Germline V gene data show CDR1 as MNHNS and CDR2 as SASEGT. This CDR3 spans 14 amino acids. The V and J ends lost 6 bases and 2 bases, in that order; junction bases with no gene match: 5. CDR3 sequence (DNA): TGTGCCAGCAGCGTCGGACAGGGTAACACTGAAGCTTTCTTT. Translation gives CASSVGQGNTEAFF.

The chain recombines TRBV10-3 with TRBJ1-5, with TRBD1 as a possible D gene (5 bases). This CDR3 has 14 amino acids. CDR1 is ENHRY and CDR2 is SYGVKD in the germline V gene. The germline V and J ends were trimmed by 0 bases and 7 bases, with 10 bases remaining between them. CDR3 nucleotide sequence: TGTGCCATCAGTGAGTCGGGGAACAGGCAGCCCCAGCATTTT. It specifies CAISESGNRQPQHF.

The chain has TRBV11-1 and TRBJ2-1; TRBD2 might be the D (6 bases). The V end lost 2 bases, the J end lost 9 bases, and 20 bases lay between the germline ends. Per germline, CDR1 SGHAT and CDR2 FQDESV (reference sequence). The CDR3 loop spans 16 amino acids. DNA for the CDR3: TGTGCCAGCAGCTTATCCGGGCAGGGAGGTTCGCCTGAGCAGTTCTTC. Translating gives CASSLSGQGGSPEQFF.

The CDR3 reads CASLQGTGNTIYF. The CDR3 DNA reads as TGTGCCAGCTTACAGGGCACTGGAAACACCATATATTTT. The chain couples TRBV28 to TRBJ1-3; D perhaps matches TRBD1 (6 bases). The CDR3 extends over 13 amino acids. The germline V and J ends were trimmed by 8 bases and 2 bases, with 10 bases remaining between them. The germline V gene has CDR1 MDHEN and CDR2 SYDVKM.

V gene TRBV6-6 combines with J gene TRBJ1-4; D ambiguous. In germline, CDR1 is MNHNY, CDR2 SVGAGI (reference sequence). The CDR3 runs to 12 residues. Between the trimmed V and J ends, which lost 4 bases and 5 bases, there was a span of 5 bases. The CDR3 nucleotides are TGTGCCAGCAGTTTCCGGAATGAAAAACTGTTTTTT. Its protein is CASSFRNEKLFF.

The chain recombines TRBV29-1 with TRBJ2-7; no clear D gene. Germline CDR1 and CDR2: SQVTM and ANQGSEA. The CDR3 sequence is 16 residues long. V lost 2 bases and J lost 0, with 17 bases in between. CDR3 nucleotide sequence: TGCAGCGTTGAATTCTTTTGGCCGTCCCTCTCCTACGAGCAGTACTTC. Its translation: CSVEFFWPSLSYEQYF.

This rearrangement joins TRBV27 to TRBJ2-7; possibly TRBD2 for D (6 bases). This CDR3 spans 14 amino acids. V lost 7 bases to trimming and J lost 3 bases, with 16 bases between them. CDR1 MNHEY and CDR2 SMNVEV come from the germline V gene (reference sequence). The CDR3 coding sequence is TGTGCCAGCAAATCCCTGGCGGGATACTACGAGCAGTACTTC. It yields the protein CASKSLAGYYEQYF.

This clone has just a few counts. V and J are TRBV5-4 and TRBJ2-7; no clear D gene. Germline-derived CDR1 and CDR2 are SGHNT and YYREEE (reference sequence). CDR3 length: 13 amino acids. Trimming pared 3 bases from V and 1 base from J, leaving 8 bases between. CDR3 in DNA: TGTGCCAGCAGCTCCCAGAAATCCTACGAGCAGTACTTC. Protein: CASSSQKSYEQYF.

This chain links TRBV29-1 with TRBJ1-2; TRBD1 matches at 12 bases. Germline values: CDR1 SQVTM, CDR2 ANQGSEA. The V segment lost 5 bases and the J segment 8 bases; nucleotides outside the gene matches: 9. CDR3 length: 14 residues. DNA for the CDR3: TGCAGCGTTAGAACCGGGACAGGGGGCTTCGGCTACACCTTC. Its translation is CSVRTGTGGFGYTF.

The chain couples TRBV10-2 to TRBJ2-3; 11 bases align to TRBD2. The length of the CDR3 is 15 residues. Germline CDR1 and CDR2: WSHSY and SAAADI. V was pared by 8 bases and J by 2 bases, with 6 bases of the junction left unmatched. CDR3 coding DNA: TGCGCCAGCCAAGTAGCGGGAGGGTACACAGATACGCAGTATTTT. It codes for CASQVAGGYTDTQYF.